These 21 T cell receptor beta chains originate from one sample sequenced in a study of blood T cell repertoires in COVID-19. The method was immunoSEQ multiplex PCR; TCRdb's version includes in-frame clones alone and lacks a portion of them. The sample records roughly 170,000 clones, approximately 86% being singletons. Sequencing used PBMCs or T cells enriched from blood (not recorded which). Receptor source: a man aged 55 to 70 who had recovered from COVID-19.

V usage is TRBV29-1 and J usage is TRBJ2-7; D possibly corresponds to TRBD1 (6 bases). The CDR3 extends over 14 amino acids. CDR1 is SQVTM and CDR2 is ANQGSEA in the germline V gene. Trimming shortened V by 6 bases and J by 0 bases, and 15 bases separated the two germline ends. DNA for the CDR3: TGCAGCGTCCTCCGGGACATTTTCTCCTACGAGCAGTACTTC. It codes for CSVLRDIFSYEQYF.

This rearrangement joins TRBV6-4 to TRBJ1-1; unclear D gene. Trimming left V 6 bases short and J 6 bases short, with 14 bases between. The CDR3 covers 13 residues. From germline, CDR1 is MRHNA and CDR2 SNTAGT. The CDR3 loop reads CASRLSPGAEAFF. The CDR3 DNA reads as TGTGCCAGCAGGCTCTCCCCCGGGGCTGAAGCTTTCTTT.

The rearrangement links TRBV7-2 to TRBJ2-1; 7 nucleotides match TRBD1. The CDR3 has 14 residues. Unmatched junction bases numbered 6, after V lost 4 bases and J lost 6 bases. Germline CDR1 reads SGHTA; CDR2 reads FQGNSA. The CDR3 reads CASSYRTGPNEQFF. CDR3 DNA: TGTGCCAGCAGCTACAGGACAGGACCCAATGAGCAGTTCTTC.

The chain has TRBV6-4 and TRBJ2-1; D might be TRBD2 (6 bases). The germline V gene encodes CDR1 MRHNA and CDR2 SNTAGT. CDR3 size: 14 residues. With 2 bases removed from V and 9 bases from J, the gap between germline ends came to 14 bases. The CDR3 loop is CASSDAPGLPEQFF. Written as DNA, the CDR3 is TGTGCCAGCAGTGACGCACCGGGACTTCCTGAGCAGTTCTTC.

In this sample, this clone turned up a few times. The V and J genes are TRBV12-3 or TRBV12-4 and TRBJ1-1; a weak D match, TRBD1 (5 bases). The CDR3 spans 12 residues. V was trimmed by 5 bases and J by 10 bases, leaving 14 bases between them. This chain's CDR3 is CASSTRQTRAFF. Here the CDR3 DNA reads TGTGCCAGCAGTACCAGACAGACGAGAGCTTTCTTT.

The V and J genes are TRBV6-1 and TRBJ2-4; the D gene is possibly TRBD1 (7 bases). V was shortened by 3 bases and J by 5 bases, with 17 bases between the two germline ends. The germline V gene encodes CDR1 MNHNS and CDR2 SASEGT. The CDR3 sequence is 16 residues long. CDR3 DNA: TGTGCCAGCAGTGATTCGACAGGGAGGAAGGAAAACATTCAGTACTTC. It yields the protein CASSDSTGRKENIQYF.

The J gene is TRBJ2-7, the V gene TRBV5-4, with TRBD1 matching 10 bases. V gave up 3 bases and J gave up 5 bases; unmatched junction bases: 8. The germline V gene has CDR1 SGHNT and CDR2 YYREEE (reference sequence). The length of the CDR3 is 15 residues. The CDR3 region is CASSSDRGTKHEQYF. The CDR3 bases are TGTGCCAGCAGCTCGGACAGGGGGACAAAGCACGAGCAGTACTTC.

The DNA for the CDR3 is TGTGCCACCAGTGATTTTTCAGGTAATGAGCAGTTCTTC. Protein sequence: CATSDFSGNEQFF. V is TRBV24-1 and J is TRBJ2-1; D gene ambiguous. The CDR3 is 13 residues long. Germline lookup yields CDR1 KGHDR and CDR2 SFDVKD. V shed 1 base and J shed 7 bases, with 7 bases lying between them.

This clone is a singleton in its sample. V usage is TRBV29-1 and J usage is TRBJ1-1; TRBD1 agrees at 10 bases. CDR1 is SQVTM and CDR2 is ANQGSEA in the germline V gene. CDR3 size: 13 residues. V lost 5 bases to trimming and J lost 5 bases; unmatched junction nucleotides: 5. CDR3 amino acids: CSVWDRGGTEAFF. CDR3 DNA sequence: TGCAGCGTTTGGGACAGGGGAGGAACTGAAGCTTTCTTT.

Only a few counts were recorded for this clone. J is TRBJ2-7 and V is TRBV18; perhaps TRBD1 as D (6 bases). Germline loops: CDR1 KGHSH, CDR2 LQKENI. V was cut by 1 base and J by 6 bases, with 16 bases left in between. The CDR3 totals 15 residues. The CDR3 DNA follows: TGTGCCAGCTCACCACGGACAGCCTCAACCTCCGAGCAGTACTTC. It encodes CASSPRTASTSEQYF.

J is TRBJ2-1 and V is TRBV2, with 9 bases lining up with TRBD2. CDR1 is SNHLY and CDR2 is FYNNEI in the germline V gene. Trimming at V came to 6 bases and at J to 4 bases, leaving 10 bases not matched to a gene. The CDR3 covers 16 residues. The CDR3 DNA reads TGTGCCAGCAGGGGCGGGAGGGGAAAGGGATACAATGAGCAGTTCTTC. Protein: CASRGGRGKGYNEQFF.

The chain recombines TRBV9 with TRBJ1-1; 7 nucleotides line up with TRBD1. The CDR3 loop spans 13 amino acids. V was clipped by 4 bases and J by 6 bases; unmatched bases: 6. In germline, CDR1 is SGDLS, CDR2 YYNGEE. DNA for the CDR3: TGTGCCAGCAGCTTCACAGGGGATTCTGAAGCTTTCTTT. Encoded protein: CASSFTGDSEAFF.

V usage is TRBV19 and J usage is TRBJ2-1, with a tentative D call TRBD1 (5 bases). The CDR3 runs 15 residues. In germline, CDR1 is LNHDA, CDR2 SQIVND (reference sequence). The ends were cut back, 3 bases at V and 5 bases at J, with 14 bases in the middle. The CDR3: CASSMVQGNNNEQFF. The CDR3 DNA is TGTGCCAGTAGTATGGTTCAGGGCAATAACAATGAGCAGTTCTTC.

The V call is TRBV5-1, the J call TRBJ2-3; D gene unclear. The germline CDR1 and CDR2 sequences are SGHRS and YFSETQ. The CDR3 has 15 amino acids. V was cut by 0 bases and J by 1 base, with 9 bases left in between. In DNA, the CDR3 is TGCGCCAGCAGCTTGGGCTCGCGAGGCACAGATACGCAGTATTTT. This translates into CASSLGSRGTDTQYF. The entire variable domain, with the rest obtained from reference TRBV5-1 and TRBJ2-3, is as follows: KAGVTQTPRYLIKTRGQQVTLSCSPISGHRSVSWYQQTPGQGLQFLFEYFSETQRNKGNFPGRFSGRQFSNSRSEMNVSTLELGDSALYLCASSLGSRGTDTQYFGPGTRLTVL.

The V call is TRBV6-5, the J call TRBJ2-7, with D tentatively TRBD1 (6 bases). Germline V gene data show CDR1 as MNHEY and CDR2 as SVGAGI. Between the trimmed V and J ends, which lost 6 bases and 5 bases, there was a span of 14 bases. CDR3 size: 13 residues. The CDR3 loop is CASRYNRDHEQYF. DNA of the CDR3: TGTGCCAGCAGATACAACAGGGACCACGAGCAGTACTTC.

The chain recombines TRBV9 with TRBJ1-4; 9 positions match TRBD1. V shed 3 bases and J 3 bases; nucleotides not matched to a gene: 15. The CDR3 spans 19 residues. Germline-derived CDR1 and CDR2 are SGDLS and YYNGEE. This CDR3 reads CASSGTGTGINGANEKLFF. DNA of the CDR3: TGTGCCAGCAGCGGGACCGGGACAGGGATTAATGGAGCTAATGAAAAACTGTTTTTT.

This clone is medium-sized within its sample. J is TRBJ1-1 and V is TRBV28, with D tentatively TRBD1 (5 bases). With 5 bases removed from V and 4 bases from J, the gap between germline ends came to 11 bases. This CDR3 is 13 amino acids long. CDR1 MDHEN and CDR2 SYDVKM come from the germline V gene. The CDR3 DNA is TGTGCCAGCAGTGGGGCGGTGGTCACTGAAGCTTTCTTT. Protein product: CASSGAVVTEAFF.

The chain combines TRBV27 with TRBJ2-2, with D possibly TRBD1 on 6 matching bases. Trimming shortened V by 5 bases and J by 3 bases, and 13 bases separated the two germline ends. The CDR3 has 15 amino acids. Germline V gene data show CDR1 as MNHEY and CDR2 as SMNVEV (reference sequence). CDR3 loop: CASSTGLRDTGELFF. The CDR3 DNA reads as TGTGCCAGCAGTACAGGGCTTAGGGACACCGGGGAGCTGTTTTTT.

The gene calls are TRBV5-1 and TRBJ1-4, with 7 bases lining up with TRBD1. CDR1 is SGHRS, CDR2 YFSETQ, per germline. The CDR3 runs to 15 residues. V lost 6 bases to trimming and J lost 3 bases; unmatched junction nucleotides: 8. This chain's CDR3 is CASTETGTANEKLFF. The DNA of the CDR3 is TGCGCCAGCACCGAGACCGGGACAGCTAATGAAAAACTGTTTTTT. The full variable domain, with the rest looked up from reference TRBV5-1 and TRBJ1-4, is KAGVTQTPRYLIKTRGQQVTLSCSPISGHRSVSWYQQTPGQGLQFLFEYFSETQRNKGNFPGRFSGRQFSNSRSEMNVSTLELGDSALYLCASTETGTANEKLFFGSGTQLSVL.

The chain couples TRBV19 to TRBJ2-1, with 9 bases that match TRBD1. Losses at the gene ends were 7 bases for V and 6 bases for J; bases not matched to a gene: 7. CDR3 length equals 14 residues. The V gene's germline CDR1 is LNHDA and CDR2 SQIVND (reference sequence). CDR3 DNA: TGTGCCAGTAAATACAGGGGGCAGGGCAATGAGCAGTTCTTC. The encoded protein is CASKYRGQGNEQFF.

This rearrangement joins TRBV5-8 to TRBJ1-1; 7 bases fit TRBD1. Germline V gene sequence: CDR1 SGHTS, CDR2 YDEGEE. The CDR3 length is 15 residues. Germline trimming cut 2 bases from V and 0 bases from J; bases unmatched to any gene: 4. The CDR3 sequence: CASSLRGLLNTEAFF. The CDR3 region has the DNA TGTGCCAGCAGCTTAAGGGGGCTGCTGAACACTGAAGCTTTCTTT.